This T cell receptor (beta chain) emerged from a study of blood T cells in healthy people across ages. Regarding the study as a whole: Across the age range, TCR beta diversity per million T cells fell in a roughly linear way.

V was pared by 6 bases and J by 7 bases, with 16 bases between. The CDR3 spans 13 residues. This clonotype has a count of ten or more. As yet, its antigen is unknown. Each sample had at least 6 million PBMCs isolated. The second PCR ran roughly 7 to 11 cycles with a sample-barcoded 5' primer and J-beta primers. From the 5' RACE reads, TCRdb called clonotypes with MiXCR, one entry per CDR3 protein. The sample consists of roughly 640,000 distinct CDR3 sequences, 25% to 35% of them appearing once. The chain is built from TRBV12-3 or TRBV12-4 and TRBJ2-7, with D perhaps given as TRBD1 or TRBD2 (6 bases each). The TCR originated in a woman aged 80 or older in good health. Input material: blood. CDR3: CASSRTGASEQYF. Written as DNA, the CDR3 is TGTGCCAGCAGCCGAACGGGGGCAAGTGAGCAGTACTTC.